The 25 T cell receptor beta chains reported below all come from one sample, sequenced in a study of cytomegalovirus exposure and HLA in healthy donors. Researchers ran the PCR with 60 Vbeta and 13 Jbeta primers. The method was immunoSEQ multiplex PCR; TCRdb's version includes in-frame clones alone and lacks a portion of them. The repertoire consists of approximately 180,000 clones, with approximately 86% occurring once and the leading ten covering approximately 1.5%. Sequencing used PBMCs. These receptors were taken from a woman aged 18-29 years in good health and CMV-seronegative.

The V and J genes are TRBV7-9 and TRBJ1-2, with D possibly matching TRBD1 (6 bases). Germline CDR1 is SEHNR and CDR2 is FQNEAQ (reference sequence). The CDR3 is 13 amino acids. V gave up 5 bases and J gave up 3 bases, with 10 bases separating them. The CDR3, as DNA: TGTGCCAGCAGCGTACAGGGAGACTATGGCTACACCTTC. Translation: CASSVQGDYGYTF.

The chain is built from TRBV9 and TRBJ2-3, with 8 bases that match TRBD2. Unmatched junction bases numbered 6, after V lost 3 bases and J lost 6 bases. Germline V gene data show CDR1 as SGDLS and CDR2 as YYNGEE. This CDR3 has 14 residues. CDR3 DNA sequence: TGTGCCAGCAGCGCTCCAGTAGCGGGGGATACGCAGTATTTT. The encoded protein is CASSAPVAGDTQYF. Complete variable domain (other parts from reference TRBV9 and TRBJ2-3): DSGVTQTPKHLITATGQRVTLRCSPRSGDLSVYWYQQSLDQGLQFLIQYYNGEERAKGNILERFSAQQFPDLHSELNLSSLELGDSALYFCASSAPVAGDTQYFGPGTRLTVL.

In its sample, this clone was seen once. CDR3 sequence reads: CSARVREGYTF. CDR3 in DNA: TGCAGTGCTAGAGTGAGGGAAGGCTACACCTTC. This rearrangement joins TRBV20-1 to TRBJ1-2; no firm D call. Germline V gene lookup returns CDR1 DFQATT and CDR2 SNEGSKA (reference sequence). Trimming stripped 1 base from V and 8 bases from J, with 8 bases between. The CDR3 extends over 11 amino acids.

This clone has only one observation. The chain is built from TRBV4-1 and TRBJ2-3; 8 nucleotides align to TRBD2. The CDR3 totals 15 residues. The germline CDR1 and CDR2 sequences are MGHRA and YSYEKL. Unmatched junction bases numbered 7, after V lost 2 bases and J lost 6 bases. For the CDR3, the DNA is TGCGCCAGCAGCCAAAGGTGGCGGGAGGAGGATACGCAGTATTTT. Translating it yields CASSQRWREEDTQYF.

The rearrangement uses TRBV4-2 and TRBJ1-4; TRBD1 matches 11 bases. The CDR3 consists of 16 residues. The ends lost 1 base at V and 8 bases at J; junction bases unmatched: 6. Germline loops: CDR1 LGHNA, CDR2 YNFKEQ. The CDR3 reads CASSQVLDRGREKLFF. The CDR3 DNA follows: TGTGCCAGCAGCCAAGTTCTGGACAGGGGGCGCGAAAAACTGTTTTTT.

The rearrangement uses TRBV7-9 and TRBJ1-5; 7 positions match TRBD1. The CDR3 extends over 13 amino acids. V lost 0 bases and J lost 13; bases outside the gene matches: 6. Looked up from germline, CDR1 is SEHNR and CDR2 is FQNEAQ (reference sequence). For the CDR3, the DNA is TGTGCCAGCAGCTTAGCGAAGGGGGCTGATCAGCATTTT. Translation gives CASSLAKGADQHF.

The V and J genes are TRBV15 and TRBJ1-4, with 12 bases lining up with TRBD1. The CDR3 spans 16 residues. Germline assignment: CDR1 LNHNV and CDR2 YYDKDF (reference sequence). J gave up 8 bases and V 1 base, and 5 bases lay outside the gene matches. CDR3 loop: CATSRAGTGGDEKLFF. The CDR3 nucleotides read TGTGCCACCAGCAGAGCGGGGACAGGGGGCGACGAAAAACTGTTTTTT. The full variable domain, rest sourced from reference TRBV15 and TRBJ1-4, is DAMVIQNPRYQVTQFGKPVTLSCSQTLNHNVMYWYQQKSSQAPKLLFHYYDKDFNNEADTPDNFQSRRPNTSFCFLDIRSPGLGDTAMYLCATSRAGTGGDEKLFFGSGTQLSVL.

The genes are TRBV5-1 and TRBJ2-6; 12 bases align to TRBD1. Germline V gene sequence: CDR1 SGHRS, CDR2 YFSETQ. Germline trimming cut 7 bases from V and 4 bases from J; bases unmatched to any gene: 6. CDR3 length equals 16 residues. The chain's CDR3 is CASSGTGGAGANVLTF. The CDR3 region has the DNA TGCGCCAGCTCTGGGACAGGGGGCGCCGGGGCCAACGTCCTGACTTTC.

The sample holds a few counts of this clone. The CDR3 loop reads CASRTSGSLGYNEQFF. For the CDR3, the DNA is TGTGCCAGCAGAACCAGCGGGAGTCTGGGGTACAATGAGCAGTTCTTC. V and J are TRBV7-8 and TRBJ2-1, with 8 bases identical to TRBD2. CDR1 SGHVS and CDR2 FQNEAQ come from the germline V gene. With 6 bases clipped from V and 4 bases from J, the junction kept 11 bases outside the gene matches. This CDR3 comprises 16 residues.

The rearrangement uses TRBV5-1 and TRBJ2-1, with unresolved D. The germline gives CDR1 SGHRS, CDR2 YFSETQ. There are 13 residues in the CDR3. Trimming removed 0 bases from V and 8 bases from J, with 9 bases in between. CDR3 in amino acids: CASSLGPSDEQFF. The CDR3 DNA is TGCGCCAGCAGCTTGGGGCCGAGCGATGAGCAGTTCTTC. Full variable domain (missing parts from reference TRBV5-1 and TRBJ2-1): KAGVTQTPRYLIKTRGQQVTLSCSPISGHRSVSWYQQTPGQGLQFLFEYFSETQRNKGNFPGRFSGRQFSNSRSEMNVSTLELGDSALYLCASSLGPSDEQFFGPGTRLTVL.

J is TRBJ2-7 and V is TRBV11-2, with 8 bases matching TRBD2. Germline lookup yields CDR1 SGHAT and CDR2 FQNNGV. The CDR3 sequence is 16 residues long. The V segment lost 1 base and the J segment 8 bases; nucleotides outside the gene matches: 13. CDR3 in amino acids: CASSLVGGTRDVKQYF. Written as DNA, the CDR3 is TGTGCCAGCAGCTTAGTGGGGGGGACTAGGGATGTAAAGCAGTACTTC.

The chain joins TRBV9 to TRBJ2-7; TRBD2 aligns across 12 bases. Germline lookup yields CDR1 SGDLS and CDR2 YYNGEE. The CDR3 extends over 15 amino acids. After removal of 0 bases from V and 2 bases from J, the junction contained 0 bases not matched to a gene. The CDR3 loop is CASSVGTSGAYEQYF. The DNA for the CDR3 is TGTGCCAGCAGCGTAGGGACTAGCGGGGCCTACGAGCAGTACTTC.

The chain combines TRBV5-1 with TRBJ1-6, with 7 bases identical to TRBD1. The CDR3 loop spans 16 amino acids. Germline CDR1 is SGHRS and CDR2 is YFSETQ. The V and J ends lost 0 bases and 5 bases, in that order; junction bases with no gene match: 5. The CDR3 sequence: CASSLGEGAHNSPLHF. The CDR3 DNA is TGCGCCAGCAGCTTGGGTGAGGGGGCCCATAATTCACCCCTCCACTTT.

The sample holds one count of this clone. The chain uses TRBV11-2 and TRBJ2-1; D perhaps matches TRBD2 (5 bases). The V end was cut by 11 bases, the J end by 5 bases, with 13 bases between. Germline V CDR1 and CDR2: SGHAT, FQNNGV. This CDR3 contains 12 residues. The CDR3: CAGVRADNEQFF. For the CDR3, the DNA is TGTGCCGGGGTGCGGGCAGACAATGAGCAGTTCTTC.

For the CDR3, the DNA is TGTGCCAGCAGTGAACCCAACAGGGACACCGGGGAGCTGTTTTTT. Encoded protein: CASSEPNRDTGELFF. The chain is built from TRBV25-1 and TRBJ2-2; possible D gene TRBD1, 6 bases. The V end was cut by 2 bases, the J end by 3 bases, with 10 bases between. CDR1 is MGHDK, CDR2 SYGVNS, per germline. This CDR3 comprises 15 residues. The entire variable domain, with the rest obtained from reference TRBV25-1 and TRBJ2-2, is as follows: EADIYQTPRYLVIGTGKKITLECSQTMGHDKMYWYQQDPGMELHLIHYSYGVNSTEKGDLSSESTVSRIRTEHFPLTLESARPSHTSQYLCASSEPNRDTGELFFGEGSRLTVL.

This chain uses TRBV9 with TRBJ2-3, with 12 bases aligning to TRBD2. The V gene's germline CDR1 is SGDLS and CDR2 YYNGEE. The CDR3 contains 15 residues. V was clipped by 4 bases and J by 5 bases; unmatched bases: 5. The CDR3 here is CASSLGLAGQDTQYF. As DNA, the CDR3 is TGTGCCAGCAGCCTAGGACTAGCGGGACAAGATACGCAGTATTTT.

The chain is built from TRBV12-5 and TRBJ2-5, with D maybe TRBD2 (6 bases). CDR1 and CDR2 (germline): LGHNT, FRNRAP. V shed 6 bases and J shed 5 bases, with 13 bases lying between them. The CDR3 extends over 13 amino acids. CDR3 bases: TGTGCTAGTGGCCCATCTAGCGAGGAGACCCAGTACTTC. It yields the protein CASGPSSEETQYF. Full variable domain (missing parts from reference TRBV12-5 and TRBJ2-5): DARVTQTPRHKVTEMGQEVTMRCQPILGHNTVFWYRQTMMQGLELLAYFRNRAPLDDSGMPKDRFSAEMPDATLATLKIQPSEPRDSAVYFCASGPSSEETQYFGPGTRLLVL.

This chain connects TRBV10-1 to TRBJ2-7; 14 bases map to TRBD2. This CDR3 has 16 residues. CDR1 is WNHNN and CDR2 is SYGVQD in the germline V gene (reference sequence). V shed 2 bases, J shed 2 bases, and the junction held 2 bases outside the gene matches. The CDR3 reads CASSEPGLAGAYEQYF. Here the CDR3 DNA reads TGCGCCAGCAGTGAGCCGGGACTAGCGGGGGCCTACGAGCAGTACTTC.

CDR3 sequence (DNA): TGCGCCAGCAGCCAAGAATCTCCAGGGACTAGCGGGAGAGGCTACGAGCAGTACTTC. This translates into CASSQESPGTSGRGYEQYF. V is TRBV4-3 and J is TRBJ2-5, with TRBD2 identical over 14 bases. The closer fit of TRBJ2-7 to the DNA end suggests the J call may be wrong. The germline V gene encodes CDR1 LGHNA and CDR2 YSLEER. The CDR3 has 19 residues.

In nucleotides, the CDR3 is TGTGCCAGCAGCTTGACCGAGGGCGGGATGGGTCAGCCCCAGCATTTT. This codes for CASSLTEGGMGQPQHF. The chain has TRBV5-6 and TRBJ1-5; D not resolved. Germline V gives CDR1 SGHDT, CDR2 YYEEEE. V dropped 1 base and J dropped 6 bases, with 17 bases sitting between them. The CDR3 contains 16 residues.

V is TRBV2 and J is TRBJ1-1, with 7 bases lining up with TRBD1. The CDR3 runs to 14 residues. Germline CDR1 reads SNHLY; CDR2 reads FYNNEI. V lost 7 bases and J lost 1; bases outside the gene matches: 6. The CDR3 spells CASNGRGQNTEAFF. DNA of the CDR3: TGTGCCAGCAACGGTAGGGGGCAGAACACTGAAGCTTTCTTT. Looking up the rest from reference TRBV2 and TRBJ1-1 gives the full variable domain: EPEVTQTPSHQVTQMGQEVILRCVPISNHLYFYWYRQILGQKVEFLVSFYNNEISEKSEIFDDQFSVERPDGSNFTLKIRSTKLEDSAMYFCASNGRGQNTEAFFGQGTRLTVV.

The CDR3 region is CASSSRDNSYNEQFF. Written as DNA, the CDR3 is TGCGCCAGCAGTTCCCGGGACAACTCCTACAATGAGCAGTTCTTC. The chain links TRBV5-1 to TRBJ2-1; perhaps TRBD1 as D (6 bases). Trimming removed 5 bases from V and 0 bases from J, with 12 bases in between. From germline, CDR1 is SGHRS and CDR2 YFSETQ. There are 15 residues in the CDR3.

The chain combines TRBV19 with TRBJ1-1, with D possibly matching TRBD1 (6 bases). With 3 bases removed from V and 0 bases from J, the gap between germline ends came to 11 bases. This CDR3 has 15 amino acids. Germline V gene data show CDR1 as LNHDA and CDR2 as SQIVND (reference sequence). CDR3 coding DNA: TGTGCCAGTAGTATTTCGGGGGGCATGAACACTGAAGCTTTCTTT. Protein product: CASSISGGMNTEAFF.

This clone has only one observation. The chain employs TRBV7-9 and TRBJ2-3; TRBD1 matches 7 bases. Per germline, CDR1 SEHNR and CDR2 FQNEAQ (reference sequence). Trimming took 6 bases from V and 4 from J; bases not matched to a gene: 1. The CDR3 extends over 12 amino acids. As DNA, the CDR3 is TGTGCCAGCAGTACAGGGGCAGATACGCAGTATTTT. Residues: CASSTGADTQYF.

The chain links TRBV7-3 to TRBJ1-5; 11 bases match TRBD1. Per the germline V gene, CDR1 is SGHTA and CDR2 is FQGTGA. The J segment lost 4 bases and the V segment lost 5 bases, leaving 4 bases of the junction unmatched. The CDR3 covers 15 residues. CDR3 sequence reads: CASSRTGGANQPQHF. The CDR3 region has the DNA TGTGCCAGCAGCCGGACAGGGGGCGCGAATCAGCCCCAGCATTTT.